These 7 T cell receptor beta chains were all obtained from the same sample, sequenced in a study of human T cells and chemical hapten exposure. TCRdb ran MiXCR on the RACE reads and lists one entry per CDR3 protein. The profile shows 95,000 to 150,000 distinct CDR3 sequences, about 13% of them singletons. The time point here: patch test 1, 2 weeks after DPC sensitization. Treatment given: therapeutic diphenylcyclopropenone sensitization with weekly scalp DPC. The sequenced sample was whole blood, obtained in connection with sensitization to the hapten diphenylcyclopropenone (DPC). The source of these receptors is a man between 18 and 35 years old with alopecia areata. Some clones in this sample may be carry-over from other donors' samples.

This clonotype was detected a few times. This chain joins TRBV7-9 and TRBJ1-2, with D possibly matching TRBD1 (6 bases). Trimming removed 1 base from V and 1 base from J, with 7 bases in between. The CDR3 is 14 residues long. CDR1 is SEHNR and CDR2 is FQNEAQ in the germline V gene (reference sequence). This chain's CDR3 is CASSLDRVNYGYTF. The CDR3 DNA follows: TGTGCCAGCAGCTTAGACAGGGTTAACTATGGCTACACCTTC.

Only a few counts were recorded for this clonotype. The CDR3 coding sequence is TGTGCCAGCAGCAAAGTGCGAGCTAACAGGGGGCTCAGCAATCAGCCCCAGCATTTT. It translates to CASSKVRANRGLSNQPQHF. The V call is TRBV21-1, the J call TRBJ1-5; no DNA check was done on the table's D call, TRBD1. TRBV21-1 is classified as a pseudogene. This CDR3 is built from 19 residues.

Ten or more counts support this clonotype. The V and J genes are TRBV7-3 and TRBJ1-1, with 10 nucleotides matching TRBD1. Trimming removed 5 bases from V and 11 bases from J; junction bases left unmatched: 17. This CDR3 comprises 16 residues. Germline loops: CDR1 SGHTA, CDR2 FQGTGA. CDR3 in amino acids: CASSQDRGRNQRGAFF. CDR3 DNA sequence: TGTGCCAGCAGCCAAGACAGGGGGCGGAATCAGCGAGGCGCTTTCTTT. Full variable domain (remainder filled in from reference TRBV7-3 and TRBJ1-1): GAGVSQTPSNKVTEKGKYVELRCDPISGHTALYWYRQSLGQGPEFLIYFQGTGAADDSGLPNDRFFAVRPEGSVSTLKIQRTERGDSAVYLCASSQDRGRNQRGAFFGQGTRLTVV.

Only a few counts were recorded for this clonotype. This chain links TRBV20-1 with TRBJ2-2; a weak D match, TRBD2 (5 bases). CDR1 DFQATT and CDR2 SNEGSKA come from the germline V gene (reference sequence). The ends were cut back, 3 bases at V and 0 bases at J, with 8 bases in the middle. This CDR3 has 14 residues. CDR3 sequence reads: CSARRVSNTGELFF. In DNA form, the CDR3 reads TGCAGTGCTAGGAGGGTCTCGAACACCGGGGAGCTGTTTTTT.

The table lists this clonotype with many counts. This chain connects TRBV6-5 to TRBJ2-7, with 9 bases that match TRBD2. The CDR3 spans 14 residues. With V trimmed by 4 bases and J by 4 bases, 5 bases remained unmatched. Per the germline V gene, CDR1 is MNHEY and CDR2 is SVGAGI. CDR3 amino acids: CASSSAGGRYEQYF. In DNA form, the CDR3 reads TGTGCCAGCAGTTCCGCGGGGGGGCGTTACGAGCAGTACTTC.

This clonotype has a handful of counts. The CDR3 DNA follows: TGTGCCAGCAGTTACGCGGATACAGGGGGCAGGGAGCTGTTTTTT. Amino acids: CASSYADTGGRELFF. The rearrangement joins TRBV6-5 to TRBJ2-2; 9 bases match TRBD1. With V trimmed by 2 bases and J by 9 bases, 7 bases remained unmatched. The CDR3 runs to 15 residues. Germline CDR1 reads MNHEY; CDR2 reads SVGAGI.

The gene calls are TRBV7-2 and TRBJ2-2; TRBD2 might be the D (5 bases). Trimming took off 6 bases at V and 7 bases at J, with 9 bases between the two ends. CDR1 SGHTA and CDR2 FQGNSA come from the germline V gene. This CDR3 has 12 residues. The CDR3 is CASRREIGELFF. DNA of the CDR3: TGTGCCAGCAGAAGGGAGATCGGGGAGCTGTTTTTT. The full variable domain, in which reference TRBV7-2 and TRBJ2-2 provide the parts outside the CDR3, is GAGVSQSPSNKVTEKGKDVELRCDPISGHTALYWYRQSLGQGLEFLIYFQGNSAPDKSGLPSDRFSAERTGGSVSTLTIQRTQQEDSAVYLCASRREIGELFFGEGSRLTVL.